Sequencing of this TCR beta chain was carried out in a study of response to subunit inactivated influenza vaccine. Study observations and caveats: Authors proposed each seasonal influenza vaccination draws in few new T cells.

This clonotype occurred many times. No antigen is known for it. This CDR3 is 15 amino acids long. J gave up 2 bases and V 3 bases, and 1 base lay outside the gene matches. TCRdb re-called the RT-PCR reads through MiXCR, storing one row per CDR3 protein. The table lists about 700,000 distinct CDR3 sequences, approximately 13% of them singletons, with less than 7% in the top ten. This chain connects TRBV12-3 or TRBV12-4 to TRBJ2-1, with TRBD1 matching 10 bases. The sequenced sample was PBMCs from blood, obtained roughly 2 weeks before vaccination. The origin of this receptor is a man aged 50 or older who received an inactivated influenza vaccine. The CDR3 region is CASSFGTGAYNEQFF. Written as DNA, the CDR3 is TGTGCCAGCAGTTTCGGGACAGGGGCCTACAATGAGCAGTTCTTC.